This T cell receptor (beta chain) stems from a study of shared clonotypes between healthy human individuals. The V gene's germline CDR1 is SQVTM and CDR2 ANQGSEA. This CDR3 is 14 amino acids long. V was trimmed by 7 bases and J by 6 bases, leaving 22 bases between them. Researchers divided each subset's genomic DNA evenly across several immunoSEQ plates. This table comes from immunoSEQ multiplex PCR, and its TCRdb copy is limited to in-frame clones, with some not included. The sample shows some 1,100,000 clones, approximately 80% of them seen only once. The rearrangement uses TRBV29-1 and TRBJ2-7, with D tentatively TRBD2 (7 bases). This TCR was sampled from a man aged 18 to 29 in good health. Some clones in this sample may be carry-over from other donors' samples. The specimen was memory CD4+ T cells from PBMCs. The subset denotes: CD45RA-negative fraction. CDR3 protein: CSAGRPGGGFEQYF. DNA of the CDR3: TGCAGCGCGGGGCGTCCCGGCGGGGGCTTCGAGCAGTACTTC.